The T cell receptor (beta chain) under discussion was sequenced for a study of CD8 T cells in ankylosing spondylitis (TCRdb year 2017). About the study as a whole: To find TCR variants linked to disease, the study profiled T cell receptor beta repertoires in ankylosing spondylitis patients and healthy donors. The full study cohort was made up of about two dozen ankylosing spondylitis patients and about a hundred healthy donors. Samples of peripheral blood were taken, and for ankylosing spondylitis patients, synovial fluid was collected as well.

Comments on this clonotype: Its recognized antigen is unknown. Base qualities are missing; no much larger clone stands one base away.

For sequencing, an Illumina HiSeq 2500 was employed. Quantitative 5'-RACE with molecular barcodes was used to prepare TCR beta libraries. The original methods were these. A new computational method based on a probabilistic model of VDJ rearrangement was used to identify disease-linked TCR variants. TCRdb reworked the public reads: Q25 trimming with fastp, MiXCR clone assembly, productive beta chains retained. Every entry covers one CDR3 protein and lists the most common genes and DNA from its rows. TCRdb, not the original authors, processed these V and J calls. The sample table shows 150,000 to 200,000 distinct CDR3 sequences, and around a third are seen once. Over 5.5% of the sample rests with the top ten. Broader findings and caveats from the paper: A TCR beta motif made up of roughly eight highly homologous amino acid variants appeared to be characteristic of blood from ankylosing spondylitis patients. The disease-linked clones were reported as significantly enriched in matched synovial fluid samples from ankylosing spondylitis patients. The disease-linked clones had a CD8+ phenotype and were found at relatively low frequencies in peripheral blood. Some of the motif variants had been reported before in the synovial fluid and blood of reactive arthritis patients, a finding that suggests common disease-initiation mechanisms.

For each ankylosing spondylitis patient, the synovial fluid sample was matched to a blood sample from that same patient. Looking up the germline V gene yields CDR1 SQVTM and CDR2 ANQGSEA. The CDR3 goes from the cysteine to the phenylalanine over 13 residues. Left in the record is the CDR3 DNA by itself, 39 bases read in frame from the first base. At the junction V is shortened by 4 bases and J by 1 base; bases outside the gene matches: 2. This TCR derives from a male donor with ankylosing spondylitis. Recombination linked TRBV29-1 to TRBJ1-1, with 8 middle bases fitting TRBD1. The sample consisted of synovial fluid, either unsorted or a sorted T cell fraction (not recorded which). Here the CDR3 is given as CSVARGQNTEAFF. The DNA reads TGCAGCGTTGCCAGGGGGCAGAACACTGAAGCTTTCTTT.